This TCR beta chain was found in a study of shared clonotypes between healthy human individuals. Germline values: CDR1 KGHSH, CDR2 LQKENI. Trimming took off 0 bases at V and 3 bases at J, with 11 bases between the two ends. The CDR3 consists of 15 residues. Of note for this clone: The sample contains more than one DNA sequence encoding this CDR3.

Every donor was a Caucasian adult from Nashville, Tennessee. TCRdb's table, derived via immunoSEQ multiplex PCR, lists solely in-frame clones and lacks some. There are 2 million to 2.5 million clones in the sample; 85% to 95% occur only once, and approximately 0.41% lies in the top ten. The receptor's source is a man between 18 and 29 years old in good health. Some clones in this sample may be carry-over from other donors' samples. The rearrangement uses TRBV18 and TRBJ1-1, with D possibly matching TRBD1 (5 bases). The sample was naive CD4+ T cells from PBMCs. Regarding subset: CD45RA+ positively selected. The CDR3 reads CASSPPSGRDTEAFF. The CDR3 coding sequence is TGTGCCAGCTCACCACCGTCGGGACGGGACACTGAAGCTTTCTTT.